A selection of T cell receptor beta chains follows, all from one sample in a study of regulatory T cells in long-lasting Graves disease. One entry per CDR3 protein, called by TCRdb with MiXCR from the multiplex PCR reads. The sample carries roughly 320,000 distinct CDR3 sequences, around 15% recorded once. These records were also assigned to another study, of T cells in Graves' hyperthyroidism and ophthalmopathy.

Sequencing used peripheral blood mononuclear cells (PBMCs), obtained at new diagnosis, from a patient treated with antithyroid drugs. All receptors derive from a man aged 40-49 years with Graves disease. Each CDR3 is given with its conserved first and last residue. The D gene is left open where the match is weak.

-	TRBV6-1	TRBJ2-6	CASGGARDSSSGANVLTF
-	TRBV28	TRBJ1-6	CASSNTGWNSPLHF
-	TRBV10-3	TRBJ2-2	CAIRGTTTGELFF
-	TRBV5-6	TRBJ2-5	CASSDWTRQETQYF
-	TRBV5-1	TRBJ1-5	CASRDADWGNQPQHF
-	TRBV4-1	TRBJ2-7	CASSRETAAYEQYF
-	TRBV4-1	TRBJ2-1	CASNQAGSSYNEQFF
-	TRBV9	TRBJ2-7	CASSVATESYEQYF
-	TRBV18	TRBJ2-3	CASSPPRSDTQYF
-	TRBV28	TRBJ1-1	CASSLPGWATEAFF
-	TRBV5-1	TRBJ2-2	CASSTGTSTDTGELFF
-	TRBV4-1	TRBJ1-1	CASSQAPNTVAFF
-	TRBV5-1	TRBJ2-7	CASSFSAYEQYF
TRBD1	TRBV18	TRBJ2-4	CASSSGGSAKNIQYF
-	TRBV10-3	TRBJ2-7	CATRASSYEQYF
-	TRBV5-1	TRBJ1-1	CASSLKGVSTEAFF
-	TRBV6-2/TRBV6-3	TRBJ2-3	CATLLSGADTQYF
-	TRBV2	TRBJ1-6	CASSEWGRTNSPLHF
TRBD1	TRBV9	TRBJ1-1	CASSHRTGGSSDTEAFF
TRBD1	TRBV7-7	TRBJ2-7	CASSPGQASIHEQYF
-	TRBV12-3/TRBV12-4	TRBJ1-1	CASSQGHSVTEAFF
-	TRBV3-1	TRBJ2-7	CASSSPDHEQYF